The 9 T cell receptor beta chains below all came from one sample that was sequenced in a study of cytomegalovirus exposure and HLA in healthy donors. This table comes from immunoSEQ multiplex PCR, and its TCRdb copy is limited to in-frame clones, with some not included. This table holds about 130,000 clones, 85% to 90% found once. The source material was PBMCs. These receptors were obtained from a woman aged 25 to 39 in good health and CMV-seropositive.

V gene TRBV11-2 combines with J gene TRBJ2-7, with D possibly TRBD1 on 6 matching bases. Germline values: CDR1 SGHAT, CDR2 FQNNGV. Trimming left V 4 bases short and J 5 bases short, with 24 bases between. CDR3 size: 17 residues. The CDR3 sequence is CASSSRPQGRLSHEQYF. DNA of the CDR3: TGTGCCAGCAGCTCGAGGCCCCAGGGGCGCCTCAGCCACGAGCAGTACTTC.

V usage is TRBV27 and J usage is TRBJ2-7; D is possibly TRBD2 (6 bases). The CDR3 extends over 12 amino acids. Germline CDR1 MNHEY, CDR2 SMNVEV (reference sequence). V lost 6 bases, J lost 5 bases, and 11 bases lay in between. CDR3 coding DNA: TGTGCCAGCAGCCCCCGCGGGGACGAGCAGTACTTC. This gives the protein CASSPRGDEQYF.

CDR3 protein: CASSLFLSSYEQYF. The CDR3 coding sequence is TGTGCCAGCAGCTTATTCCTAAGCTCCTACGAGCAGTACTTC. The chain combines TRBV7-2 with TRBJ2-7; no reliable D call. Deletions cut 2 bases from V and 0 bases from J, with 8 bases between. The CDR3 covers 14 residues. Germline V gene data show CDR1 as SGHTA and CDR2 as FQGNSA. Combining the CDR3 with reference TRBV7-2 and TRBJ2-7 gives the whole variable domain GAGVSQSPSNKVTEKGKDVELRCDPISGHTALYWYRQSLGQGLEFLIYFQGNSAPDKSGLPSDRFSAERTGGSVSTLTIQRTQQEDSAVYLCASSLFLSSYEQYFGPGTRLTVT.

Comment on this clone: The sample has other DNA sequences that encode this CDR3 too. This chain connects TRBV5-1 to TRBJ2-3, with 7 positions matching TRBD1. This CDR3 has 15 amino acids. The J segment lost 2 bases and the V segment lost 0 bases, leaving 3 bases of the junction unmatched. In germline, CDR1 is SGHRS, CDR2 YFSETQ. The chain's CDR3 is CASSLEGGFTDTQYF. The CDR3 DNA sequence: TGCGCCAGCAGCTTGGAAGGGGGCTTCACAGATACGCAGTATTTT.

The chain combines TRBV7-3 with TRBJ2-5; 9 nucleotides align to TRBD2. This CDR3 spans 16 amino acids. The ends lost 2 bases at V and 2 bases at J; junction bases unmatched: 6. Germline CDR1 SGHTA, CDR2 FQGTGA. The CDR3 nucleotides are TGTGCCAGCAGCTTATACGGCCTAGCGGGGCAAGAGACCCAGTACTTC. Its protein product is CASSLYGLAGQETQYF.

The chain links TRBV15 to TRBJ2-7; TRBD2 matches at 7 bases. Germline V gene data show CDR1 as LNHNV and CDR2 as YYDKDF (reference sequence). Losses at the gene ends were 5 bases for V and 2 bases for J; bases not matched to a gene: 6. The CDR3 has 14 residues. CDR3 residues: CATSSRGLAYEQYF. DNA for the CDR3: TGTGCCACCAGCTCTCGAGGACTAGCCTACGAGCAGTACTTC. Together with reference TRBV15 and TRBJ2-7, the CDR3 gives the full variable domain: DAMVIQNPRYQVTQFGKPVTLSCSQTLNHNVMYWYQQKSSQAPKLLFHYYDKDFNNEADTPDNFQSRRPNTSFCFLDIRSPGLGDTAMYLCATSSRGLAYEQYFGPGTRLTVT.

This clone was picked up one time. The V call is TRBV28, the J call TRBJ1-4; TRBD1 matches 10 bases. From germline, CDR1 is MDHEN and CDR2 SYDVKM. The CDR3 covers 16 residues. The ends lost 5 bases at V and 2 bases at J; junction bases unmatched: 5. The CDR3 reads CASSPRQGATNEKLFF. CDR3 sequence (DNA): TGTGCCAGCAGTCCCCGACAGGGGGCTACTAATGAAAAACTGTTTTTT.

This chain's CDR3 is CASSPLETGSNYGYTF. DNA for the CDR3: TGCGCCAGCAGCCCCCTGGAGACAGGTTCTAACTATGGCTACACCTTC. The chain has TRBV4-1 and TRBJ1-2; perhaps TRBD1 as D (6 bases). V lost 4 bases to trimming and J lost 0 bases, with 15 bases between them. Germline CDR1 reads MGHRA; CDR2 reads YSYEKL. There are 16 residues in the CDR3.

J is TRBJ2-3 and V is TRBV4-2, with D maybe TRBD2 (5 bases). Germline loops: CDR1 LGHNA, CDR2 YNFKEQ. V dropped 2 bases and J dropped 3 bases, with 12 bases sitting between them. The CDR3 contains 15 residues. CDR3 sequence reads: CASSQRRGGTDTQYF. CDR3 DNA sequence: TGTGCCAGCAGCCAACGTAGAGGAGGAACAGATACGCAGTATTTT.